The 12 T cell receptor beta chains in this list originate from one sample, sequenced in a study of cytomegalovirus exposure and HLA in healthy donors. The PCR made use of 60 Vbeta and 13 Jbeta primers. The repertoire was sequenced with immunoSEQ multiplex PCR; TCRdb's copy has only in-frame clones and lacks some. This table has approximately 100,000 clones, about 80% appearing once. Sequenced sample: PBMCs. Receptors originate from a man between 60 and 75 years old in good health and CMV-seropositive.

The V gene is TRBV4-1, the J gene TRBJ2-4, with D maybe TRBD1 (6 bases). V lost 1 base, J lost 5 bases, and 9 bases lay in between. The CDR3 extends over 14 amino acids. CDR1 is MGHRA, CDR2 YSYEKL, per germline. The DNA for the CDR3 is TGCGCCAGCAGCCAAGGACAGGCCCAAAACATTCAGTACTTC. It specifies CASSQGQAQNIQYF.

In this sample, this clone turned up a few times. The gene calls are TRBV5-4 and TRBJ1-2; 7 nucleotides align to TRBD1. V shed 4 bases, J shed 6 bases, and the junction held 3 bases outside the gene matches. Germline V gene data show CDR1 as SGHNT and CDR2 as YYREEE (reference sequence). CDR3 size: 12 residues. CDR3 nucleotide sequence: TGTGCCAGCAGCCCAACAGGGGATGGCTACACCTTC. It is translated as CASSPTGDGYTF.

The CDR3 here is CASSGMDRGKAEKLFF. CDR3 nucleotide sequence: TGTGCCAGCAGCGGTATGGACAGGGGTAAGGCTGAAAAACTGTTTTTT. The chain employs TRBV9 and TRBJ1-4, with 9 bases that match TRBD1. The CDR3 totals 16 residues. CDR1 and CDR2 (germline): SGDLS, YYNGEE. Trimming cost V 3 bases and J 7 bases; bases outside gene matches: 10.

The rearrangement links TRBV15 to TRBJ2-1; no clear D gene. The length of the CDR3 is 14 residues. Trimming removed 2 bases from V and 5 bases from J, with 10 bases in between. Per germline, CDR1 LNHNV and CDR2 YYDKDF (reference sequence). CDR3 in amino acids: CATSRLEVDNEQFF. CDR3 nucleotides: TGTGCCACCAGCAGACTCGAGGTGGACAATGAGCAGTTCTTC.

The rearrangement joins TRBV7-9 to TRBJ1-1; 7 bases map to TRBD1. This CDR3 is 14 amino acids long. Germline CDR1 reads SEHNR; CDR2 reads FQNEAQ (reference sequence). Trimming cost V 3 bases and J 8 bases; bases outside gene matches: 9. For the CDR3, the DNA is TGTGCCAGCAGCTTGACAGTTCCAGGGGGGGAAGCTTTCTTT. It translates to CASSLTVPGGEAFF.

The chain is built from TRBV27 and TRBJ1-2; tentative D call: TRBD1 (6 bases). The CDR3 extends over 18 amino acids. Germline values: CDR1 MNHEY, CDR2 SMNVEV (reference sequence). Trimming took 3 bases from V and 0 from J, leaving 20 bases between them. The CDR3 spells CASSLGGGRGLANYGYTF. CDR3 DNA: TGTGCCAGCAGTTTGGGGGGGGGCAGGGGTCTCGCTAACTATGGCTACACCTTC.

J is TRBJ2-5 and V is TRBV9, with 11 bases identical to TRBD1. V lost 4 bases, J lost 0 bases, and 2 bases stayed unmatched. The CDR3 has 15 amino acids. The germline V gene encodes CDR1 SGDLS and CDR2 YYNGEE. The CDR3 bases are TGTGCCAGCAGCCGGGACAGGGGGTACCAAGAGACCCAGTACTTC. Its protein is CASSRDRGYQETQYF. The variable domain in full, completed from reference TRBV9 and TRBJ2-5, reads DSGVTQTPKHLITATGQRVTLRCSPRSGDLSVYWYQQSLDQGLQFLIQYYNGEERAKGNILERFSAQQFPDLHSELNLSSLELGDSALYFCASSRDRGYQETQYFGPGTRLLVL.

Worth noting for this clone: Additional DNA sequences in this sample encode the identical CDR3. The chain is built from TRBV9 and TRBJ2-2; 7 positions match TRBD2. The CDR3 covers 16 residues. Germline V lookup: CDR1 SGDLS, CDR2 YYNGEE. Germline trimming cut 0 bases from V and 0 bases from J; bases unmatched to any gene: 2. The CDR3 here is CASSVGGGTNTGELFF. CDR3 DNA: TGTGCCAGCAGCGTAGGGGGGGGGACGAACACCGGGGAGCTGTTTTTT. The whole variable domain, filled in from reference TRBV9 and TRBJ2-2, reads DSGVTQTPKHLITATGQRVTLRCSPRSGDLSVYWYQQSLDQGLQFLIQYYNGEERAKGNILERFSAQQFPDLHSELNLSSLELGDSALYFCASSVGGGTNTGELFFGEGSRLTVL.

The chain recombines TRBV18 with TRBJ2-5, with TRBD1 matching over 12 bases. The CDR3 contains 16 residues. Germline values: CDR1 KGHSH, CDR2 LQKENI. With 0 bases clipped from V and 5 bases from J, the junction kept 4 bases outside the gene matches. As DNA, the CDR3 is TGTGCCAGCTCACCACCGGGACAGGGGGCGCGGGAGACCCAGTACTTC. Translating gives CASSPPGQGARETQYF.

About this clone: This same CDR3 is encoded by further DNA sequences in the sample. This sequence joins TRBV5-1 and TRBJ2-1, with 8 nucleotides matching TRBD1. Looked up from germline, CDR1 is SGHRS and CDR2 is YFSETQ. The CDR3 spans 16 residues. Trimming cost V 0 bases and J 2 bases; bases outside gene matches: 4. The CDR3 DNA is TGCGCCAGCAGCTTGGGAGACAGGGGACCCTACAATGAGCAGTTCTTC. Its translation: CASSLGDRGPYNEQFF.

The chain recombines TRBV4-3 with TRBJ1-1, with TRBD1 matching over 8 bases. V shed 3 bases and J 0 bases; nucleotides not matched to a gene: 0. Germline V lookup: CDR1 LGHNA, CDR2 YSLEER. The CDR3 length is 14 residues. The CDR3 nucleotides read TGCGCCAGCAGCCAGGACAGGGTGAACACTGAAGCTTTCTTT. Translation gives CASSQDRVNTEAFF.

The rearrangement joins TRBV6-1 to TRBJ2-6, with D maybe TRBD1 (5 bases). CDR3 length: 17 amino acids. From germline, CDR1 is MNHNS and CDR2 SASEGT. V was cut by 4 bases and J by 0 bases, with 13 bases left in between. CDR3 amino acids: CASSGQFSSSGANVLTF. In nucleotides, the CDR3 is TGTGCCAGCAGTGGACAGTTCTCTAGCTCTGGGGCCAACGTCCTGACTTTC.